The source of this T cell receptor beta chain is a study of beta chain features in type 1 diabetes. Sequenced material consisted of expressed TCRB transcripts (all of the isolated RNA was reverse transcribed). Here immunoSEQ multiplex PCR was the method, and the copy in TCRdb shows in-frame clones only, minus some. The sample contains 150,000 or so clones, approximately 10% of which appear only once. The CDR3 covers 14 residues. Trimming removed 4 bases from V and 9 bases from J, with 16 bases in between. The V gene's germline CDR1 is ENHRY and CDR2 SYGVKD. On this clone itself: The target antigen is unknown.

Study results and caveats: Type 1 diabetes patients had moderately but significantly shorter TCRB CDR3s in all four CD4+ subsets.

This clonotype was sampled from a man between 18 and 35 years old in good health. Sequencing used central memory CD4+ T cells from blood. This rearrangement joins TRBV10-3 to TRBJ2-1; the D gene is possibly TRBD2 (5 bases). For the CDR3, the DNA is TGTGCCATCAGTGGCTTGCGGGCGTCCAGTGAGCAGTTCTTC. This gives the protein CAISGLRASSEQFF.